Here is one T cell receptor beta chain with its context. This record comes from a study of shared clonotypes between healthy human individuals. Using immunoSEQ multiplex PCR, the repertoire was profiled, and TCRdb retains in-frame clones only, with some absent. Altogether fewer than 3 million clones are present, 92% being singletons, with the ten largest covering 0.37%. Trimming left V 0 bases short and J 7 bases short, with 9 bases between. The CDR3 consists of 14 residues. The germline V gene encodes CDR1 LNHNV and CDR2 YYDKDF (reference sequence). V usage is TRBV15 and J usage is TRBJ2-2, with a weak D call TRBD1 (5 bases). The TCR was taken from a man younger than 35 in good health. Some clones in this sample may be carry-over from other donors' samples. Sequencing used naive CD4+ T cells from PBMCs. Subset meaning: CD45RA+ positively selected. The CDR3 DNA sequence: TGTGCCACCAGCAGAGAGAGGCAGGGCGGGGAGCTGTTTTTT. Translated: CATSRERQGGELFF.